Here is one TCR beta chain with its context. Here immunoSEQ multiplex PCR was the method, and the copy in TCRdb shows in-frame clones only, minus some. This table has approximately 670,000 clones, 75% to 90% appearing once. Germline V gene lookup returns CDR1 MDHEN and CDR2 SYDVKM. The V and J ends lost 3 bases and 5 bases, in that order; junction bases with no gene match: 8. This CDR3 has 16 amino acids. This sample was taken from a study of blood T cell repertoires in COVID-19. This receptor was identified in a woman younger than 35 with acute or convalescent COVID-19. Sequencing input: peripheral blood. This chain joins TRBV28 and TRBJ2-7, with 12 bases that match TRBD2. The CDR3 protein is CASSFRSASGGDEQYF. The CDR3 DNA reads as TGTGCCAGCAGTTTCCGCAGCGCTAGCGGGGGGGACGAGCAGTACTTC.